Shown below are 23 T cell receptor beta chains from a single sample sequenced in a study of OX40 agonist ivuxolimab in advanced cancers. The table came from immunoSEQ multiplex PCR; TCRdb's copy has only in-frame clones and leaves some out. The sample includes 55,000 to 85,000 clones, around nine tenths of them seen just once. The source material was CD4+ or CD8+ T cells sorted from blood, sampled in a trial of the OX40 agonist ivuxolimab. The receptors were gathered from an adult with an advanced solid tumor such as melanoma, head and neck, liver or kidney cancer.

The CDR3 is CASSLDPGGPYEQYF. Here the CDR3 DNA reads TGTGCCAGCAGCTTAGATCCGGGAGGCCCCTACGAGCAGTACTTC. The chain recombines TRBV7-2 with TRBJ2-7; 7 nucleotides agree with TRBD2. The V and J ends lost 1 base and 2 bases, in that order; junction bases with no gene match: 5. The CDR3 contains 15 residues. CDR1 and CDR2 from the germline V gene are SGHTA and FQGNSA.

V gene TRBV5-1 combines with J gene TRBJ2-2; TRBD1 matches at 7 bases. Germline V lookup: CDR1 SGHRS, CDR2 YFSETQ. This CDR3 has 14 residues. Trimming removed 4 bases from V and 1 base from J; junction bases left unmatched: 1. The CDR3 protein is CASSRQGNTGELFF. The CDR3 coding sequence is TGCGCCAGCAGCCGACAGGGGAACACCGGGGAGCTGTTTTTT.

The chain is built from TRBV2 and TRBJ2-7, with 8 bases identical to TRBD1. Trimming removed 7 bases from V and 2 bases from J; junction bases left unmatched: 7. In germline, CDR1 is SNHLY, CDR2 FYNNEI. The CDR3 is 14 amino acids. The CDR3 coding sequence is TGTGCCAGCAACTCCGGGACAGGCACCTACGAGCAGTACTTC. This codes for CASNSGTGTYEQYF.

This clone is a singleton in its sample. J is TRBJ1-1 and V is TRBV15; D possibly corresponds to TRBD1 (6 bases). V was trimmed by 3 bases and J by 10 bases, leaving 18 bases between them. Germline CDR1 and CDR2: LNHNV and YYDKDF (reference sequence). The CDR3 loop spans 14 amino acids. This chain's CDR3 is CATSRSLNREAAFF. The CDR3 DNA reads TGTGCCACCAGCAGGTCCCTTAACAGGGAAGCAGCTTTCTTT.

The chain employs TRBV6-5 and TRBJ1-2; 9 bases are a match to TRBD1. CDR1 and CDR2 (germline): MNHEY, SVGAGI. This CDR3 is 13 amino acids long. V dropped 10 bases and J dropped 3; count of bases not matched to a gene: 6. The CDR3: CAIWGQGHYGYTF. CDR3 nucleotides: TGTGCCATCTGGGGACAGGGCCACTATGGCTACACCTTC.

The chain couples TRBV7-8 to TRBJ2-2; 9 bases are shared with TRBD1. Germline trimming cut 4 bases from V and 6 bases from J; bases unmatched to any gene: 9. This CDR3 has 16 residues. Per germline, CDR1 SGHVS and CDR2 FQNEAQ. This chain's CDR3 is CASSSTGGVNPGELFF. Here the CDR3 DNA reads TGTGCCAGCAGCTCCACAGGGGGCGTCAATCCCGGGGAGCTGTTTTTT.

V usage is TRBV4-3 and J usage is TRBJ1-1; 10 nucleotides match TRBD1. The CDR3 sequence is 15 residues long. With V trimmed by 3 bases and J by 3 bases, 4 bases remained unmatched. The germline V gene encodes CDR1 LGHNA and CDR2 YSLEER. CDR3: CASSHGTGVDTEAFF. CDR3 nucleotide sequence: TGCGCCAGCAGCCACGGGACAGGGGTCGACACTGAAGCTTTCTTT.

This chain links TRBV29-1 with TRBJ2-2, with a tentative D call TRBD2 (6 bases). There are 17 residues in the CDR3. Germline V lookup: CDR1 SQVTM, CDR2 ANQGSEA. Trimming took off 6 bases at V and 0 bases at J, with 20 bases between the two ends. CDR3 protein: CSVGGGAGTPNTGELFF. The DNA for the CDR3 is TGCAGCGTGGGCGGCGGAGCGGGCACCCCGAACACCGGGGAGCTGTTTTTT.

J is TRBJ2-5 and V is TRBV11-1; D gene unclear. Germline CDR1 and CDR2: SGHAT and FQDESV (reference sequence). This CDR3 is 13 amino acids long. V lost 5 bases, J lost 4 bases, and 11 bases lay in between. DNA for the CDR3: TGTGCCAGCAGCCCTCCGACGAGAGAGACCCAGTACTTC. Translation: CASSPPTRETQYF.

The chain is built from TRBV25-1 and TRBJ1-1; 9 positions match TRBD1. The CDR3 extends over 16 amino acids. Germline values: CDR1 MGHDK, CDR2 SYGVNS. V was clipped by 3 bases and J by 0 bases; unmatched bases: 5. The CDR3 is CASSDWTGVMNTEAFF. The CDR3 DNA reads TGTGCCAGCAGTGATTGGACAGGGGTGATGAACACTGAAGCTTTCTTT.

The chain has TRBV10-1 and TRBJ2-3; D is undetermined. Germline V gives CDR1 WNHNN, CDR2 SYGVQD (reference sequence). The CDR3 extends over 16 amino acids. Trimming took 3 bases from V and 2 from J, leaving 15 bases between them. The CDR3 here is CASSDIGSQNTDTQYF. The CDR3 DNA reads TGCGCCAGCAGTGATATCGGCTCTCAAAACACAGATACGCAGTATTTT.

This clone was detected only a few times. This chain links TRBV28 with TRBJ2-5; tentative D call: TRBD1 (6 bases). The CDR3 contains 15 residues. V dropped 6 bases and J dropped 2 bases, with 16 bases sitting between them. CDR1 is MDHEN and CDR2 is SYDVKM in the germline V gene. In DNA form, the CDR3 reads TGTGCCAGCAGCTATGGTGCGACAGGTCAAGAGACCCAGTACTTC. Amino acids: CASSYGATGQETQYF.

The rearrangement uses TRBV6-4 and TRBJ1-6; D unresolved. Trimming pared 4 bases from V and 9 bases from J, leaving 16 bases between. Germline assignment: CDR1 MRHNA and CDR2 SNTAGT. The CDR3 totals 15 residues. The CDR3 sequence: CASSASGFNSSPLHF. As DNA, the CDR3 is TGTGCCAGCAGTGCGAGCGGGTTTAATAGTTCACCCCTCCACTTT.

This chain links TRBV7-2 with TRBJ1-2; 7 nucleotides align to TRBD1. Per germline, CDR1 SGHTA and CDR2 FQGNSA. The ends lost 5 bases at V and 4 bases at J; junction bases unmatched: 7. This CDR3 has 14 residues. This CDR3 reads CASSARAGGYGYTF. The CDR3 region has the DNA TGTGCCAGCAGCGCGCGTGCAGGGGGCTATGGCTACACCTTC.

The J gene is TRBJ2-1, the V gene TRBV28, with TRBD2 identical over 12 bases. CDR3 length: 16 amino acids. CDR1 and CDR2 (germline): MDHEN, SYDVKM. V lost 5 bases and J lost 7; bases outside the gene matches: 9. This CDR3 reads CASSAPGTSGRNEQFF. The CDR3 DNA sequence: TGTGCCAGCAGTGCCCCCGGGACTAGCGGGCGAAATGAGCAGTTCTTC.

The chain links TRBV30 to TRBJ2-5; TRBD1 aligns across 7 bases. The V segment lost 1 base and the J segment 2 bases; nucleotides outside the gene matches: 10. CDR3 length equals 16 residues. CDR1 is GTSNPN and CDR2 is SVGIG in the germline V gene (reference sequence). CDR3 sequence (DNA): TGTGCCTGGAGTGCCCCCAACCGGGGACAGCAAGAGACCCAGTACTTC. It codes for CAWSAPNRGQQETQYF.

V is TRBV21-1 and J is TRBJ1-6; the table calls TRBD1, which could not be checked here. TRBV21-1 is a pseudogene locus. The CDR3 is 14 amino acids. The CDR3, as DNA: TGTGCCAGCAGCTCCCAGGAAGATAATTCACCCCTCCACTTT. Translated: CASSSQEDNSPLHF.

The chain carries TRBV5-4 and TRBJ2-3; TRBD2 agrees at 7 bases. CDR3 length: 15 residues. Germline CDR1 SGHNT, CDR2 YYREEE (reference sequence). Germline trimming cut 7 bases from V and 4 bases from J; bases unmatched to any gene: 12. The CDR3 coding sequence is TGTGCCAGCCGCCCTGGGGGGGAGGGCCCAGATACGCAGTATTTT. Translating it yields CASRPGGEGPDTQYF.

The sample holds a few counts of this clone. The chain has TRBV18 and TRBJ1-3; D might be TRBD1 (5 bases). Germline V gene lookup returns CDR1 KGHSH and CDR2 LQKENI. There are 17 residues in the CDR3. The V end was cut by 2 bases, the J end by 0 bases, with 14 bases between. As DNA, the CDR3 is TGTGCCAGCTCACCATTATTGGTCCAGGGCTCTGGAAACACCATATATTTT. Protein product: CASSPLLVQGSGNTIYF.

This clone occurred a few times. The chain combines TRBV7-8 with TRBJ2-7; D is unresolved. The CDR3 totals 13 residues. Germline CDR1 SGHVS, CDR2 FQNEAQ. Deletions cut 1 base from V and 2 bases from J, with 6 bases between. The CDR3 bases are TGTGCCAGCAGCTTAGTCCTAGCCTACGAGCAGTACTTC. Amino acids: CASSLVLAYEQYF.

CDR3 in amino acids: CASSLDRGDYGYTF. The CDR3, as DNA: TGTGCCAGCAGCTTAGACCGGGGGGACTATGGCTACACCTTC. The J gene is TRBJ1-2, the V gene TRBV7-8, with D perhaps TRBD1 (5 bases). In germline, CDR1 is SGHVS, CDR2 FQNEAQ. The V end lost 1 base, the J end lost 3 bases, and 9 bases lay between the germline ends. The CDR3 runs 14 residues. Full variable domain (missing parts from reference TRBV7-8 and TRBJ1-2): GAGVSQSPRYKVAKRGQDVALRCDPISGHVSLFWYQQALGQGPEFLTYFQNEAQLDKSGLPSDRFFAERPEGSVSTLKIQRTQQEDSAVYLCASSLDRGDYGYTFGSGTRLTVV.

The CDR3 DNA sequence: TGTGCCAGCAGTTTCAGGGTCTCGGAAAAACTGTTTTTT. Translated, it gives CASSFRVSEKLFF. This rearrangement joins TRBV28 to TRBJ1-4, with a tentative D call TRBD1 (5 bases). CDR3 length: 13 amino acids. Deletions cut 3 bases from V and 8 bases from J, with 10 bases between. Germline V gives CDR1 MDHEN, CDR2 SYDVKM.

Notes on this clone: One end of the junction does not line up with germline, which may come from a read error. The chain carries TRBV7-2 and TRBJ1-3, with D possibly being TRBD1 (5 bases). Germline V lookup: CDR1 SGHTA, CDR2 FQGNSA. The CDR3 is 16 amino acids. The CDR3 protein is CAVKKPGPSQELNWAF. In DNA form, the CDR3 reads TGTGCCGTAAAAAAACCGGGGCCTTCACAGGAACTAAACTGGGCGTTT.